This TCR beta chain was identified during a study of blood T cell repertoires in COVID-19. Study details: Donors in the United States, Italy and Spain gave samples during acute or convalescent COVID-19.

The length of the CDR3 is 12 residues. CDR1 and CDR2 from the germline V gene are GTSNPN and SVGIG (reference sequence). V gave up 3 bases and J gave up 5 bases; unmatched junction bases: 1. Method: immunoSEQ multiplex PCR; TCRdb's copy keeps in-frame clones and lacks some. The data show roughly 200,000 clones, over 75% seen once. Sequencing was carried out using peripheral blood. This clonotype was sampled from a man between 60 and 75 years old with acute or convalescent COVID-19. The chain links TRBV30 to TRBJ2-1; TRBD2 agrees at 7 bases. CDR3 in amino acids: CAWRLADNEQFF. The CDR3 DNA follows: TGTGCCTGGAGGCTAGCGGACAATGAGCAGTTCTTC.